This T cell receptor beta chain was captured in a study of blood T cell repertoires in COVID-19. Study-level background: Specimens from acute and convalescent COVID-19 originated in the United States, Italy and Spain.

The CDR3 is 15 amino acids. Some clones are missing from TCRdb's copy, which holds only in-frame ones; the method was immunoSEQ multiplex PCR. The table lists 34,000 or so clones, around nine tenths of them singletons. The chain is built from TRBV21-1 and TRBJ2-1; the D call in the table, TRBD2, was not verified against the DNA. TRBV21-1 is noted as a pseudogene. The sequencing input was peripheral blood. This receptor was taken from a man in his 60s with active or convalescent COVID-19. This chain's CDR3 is CASSLASGRINEQFF. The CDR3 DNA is TGTGCCAGCAGCCTCGCTAGCGGGAGGATAAATGAGCAGTTCTTC.